The 27 T cell receptor beta chains listed next were all sequenced from one sample in a study of T cells in Graves' hyperthyroidism and ophthalmopathy. There were TCR beta CDR3 regions amplified from RNA transcripts. First-round RT-PCR of the TCR CDR3 relied on the HTBI primer set. A single record per CDR3 protein comes from TCRdb applying MiXCR to the multiplex PCR reads. The data show over 700,000 distinct CDR3 sequences, roughly 32% seen once. The sample consisted of blood. The receptors here all came from a woman in her thirties or forties with Graves' hyperthyroidism.

This clonotype was recorded at least ten times. This chain uses TRBV20-1 with TRBJ1-2; D gene unclear. The V end lost 6 bases, the J end lost 4 bases, and 18 bases lay between the germline ends. The CDR3 spans 14 residues. From germline, CDR1 is DFQATT and CDR2 SNEGSKA (reference sequence). This CDR3 reads CSASGEGVGYGYTF. Here the CDR3 DNA reads TGCAGTGCCAGTGGGGAAGGAGTGGGCTATGGCTACACCTTC.

This clonotype has a count of ten or more. This chain connects TRBV20-1 to TRBJ2-5; the D is unclear. The V gene's germline CDR1 is DFQATT and CDR2 SNEGSKA (reference sequence). V lost 6 bases and J lost 6, with 5 bases in between. The CDR3 is 9 amino acids. The CDR3 DNA reads as TGCAGTGCGGGGAAGACCCAGTACTTC. This gives the protein CSAGKTQYF.

Ten or more counts support this clonotype. This rearrangement joins TRBV19 to TRBJ2-7; 8 bases match TRBD1. Germline values: CDR1 LNHDA, CDR2 SQIVND (reference sequence). The V gene end was trimmed by 5 bases and the J gene end by 6 bases; junction bases not matched to a gene: 3. The CDR3 has 12 amino acids. CDR3 protein: CASSAQGAEQYF. CDR3 DNA sequence: TGTGCCAGTAGTGCCCAGGGGGCCGAGCAGTACTTC.

The chain uses TRBV7-6 and TRBJ2-2; D is ambiguous. V was pared by 5 bases and J by 0 bases, with 10 bases between. There are 15 residues in the CDR3. Germline CDR1 SGHVS, CDR2 FNYEAQ. CDR3 loop: CASSPTRANTGELFF. As DNA, the CDR3 is TGTGCCAGCAGCCCCACCCGGGCGAACACCGGGGAGCTGTTTTTT.

This clonotype was recorded a few times. CDR3 nucleotide sequence: TGCAGTGCTAGGCGCAGCGATAATTCACCCCTCCACTTT. Its translation is CSARRSDNSPLHF. V gene TRBV20-1 combines with J gene TRBJ1-6; D gene ambiguous. Germline V gives CDR1 DFQATT, CDR2 SNEGSKA (reference sequence). The CDR3 consists of 13 residues. The V and J ends lost 3 bases and 5 bases respectively, with 8 bases between them.

A word on this clonotype: This clone may be a read error of a much larger clone one base away. The chain uses TRBV20-1 and TRBJ2-7; perhaps TRBD2 as D (7 bases). The length of the CDR3 is 13 residues. The V gene lost 6 bases and the J gene lost 7 bases, with 19 bases spanning the gap. Looked up from germline, CDR1 is DFQATT and CDR2 is SNEGSKA (reference sequence). CDR3 residues: CSAPGRGAWEQYF. The CDR3, as DNA: TGCAGTGCACCGGGACGGGGGGCGTGGGAGCAGTACTTC.

This clonotype was seen repeatedly, ten times or more. This chain uses TRBV20-1 with TRBJ1-1; D perhaps matches TRBD1 (6 bases). This CDR3 is 12 amino acids long. Trimming took off 6 bases at V and 11 bases at J, with 19 bases between the two ends. The germline V gene has CDR1 DFQATT and CDR2 SNEGSKA (reference sequence). CDR3 coding DNA: TGCAGTGCCGATGGGCAGGGGTTGATGGCTTTCTTT. Its translation: CSADGQGLMAFF.

In this sample, this clonotype turned up many times. The rearrangement links TRBV24-1 to TRBJ2-7; D might be TRBD1 or TRBD2, each matching 5 bases. The germline V gene encodes CDR1 KGHDR and CDR2 SFDVKD. V was pared by 4 bases and J by 1 base, with 13 bases between. The CDR3 sequence is 15 residues long. The CDR3 reads CATSEDRDGSYEQYF. CDR3 in DNA: TGTGCCACCAGTGAGGATAGGGACGGATCCTACGAGCAGTACTTC.

The genes are TRBV6-4 and TRBJ1-4, with a possible D match to TRBD1 (6 bases). The CDR3 loop spans 16 amino acids. V was trimmed by 2 bases and J by 7 bases, leaving 17 bases between them. The germline gives CDR1 MRHNA, CDR2 SNTAGT. The chain's CDR3 is CASSDPMTGKAEKLFF. The CDR3 DNA reads TGTGCCAGCAGTGACCCAATGACAGGAAAGGCTGAAAAACTGTTTTTT.

This sequence joins TRBV20-1 and TRBJ2-5; 9 positions match TRBD2. The CDR3 covers 15 residues. The V segment lost 1 base and the J segment 3 bases; nucleotides outside the gene matches: 6. CDR1 is DFQATT and CDR2 is SNEGSKA in the germline V gene (reference sequence). This CDR3 reads CSARGMLAGKETQYF. As DNA, the CDR3 is TGCAGTGCTAGAGGGATGCTAGCGGGGAAAGAGACCCAGTACTTC.

This clonotype was counted only a few times. The J gene is TRBJ1-4, the V gene TRBV19; 7 bases align to TRBD1. The CDR3 covers 15 residues. V gave up 6 bases and J gave up 3 bases; unmatched junction bases: 7. Germline CDR1 is LNHDA and CDR2 is SQIVND (reference sequence). The CDR3 coding sequence is TGTGCCAGTAGCAGGGGGACAGCAGCTAATGAAAAACTGTTTTTT. Translation gives CASSRGTAANEKLFF.

The sample holds one count of this clonotype. The chain uses TRBV25-1 and TRBJ1-1; 7 bases align to TRBD1. The CDR3 has 17 residues. CDR1 is MGHDK and CDR2 is SYGVNS in the germline V gene. V was pared by 8 bases and J by 3 bases, with 18 bases of the junction left unmatched. CDR3 coding DNA: TGTGCCAGCTCACCACCTATGTGGGACAGCGGTTACACTGAAGCTTTCTTT. This gives the protein CASSPPMWDSGYTEAFF.

This clonotype was counted between two and nine times. V and J are TRBV5-5 and TRBJ2-5, with D hard to call. V lost 4 bases and J 5 bases, leaving 9 bases between the germline ends. CDR1 is SGHKS and CDR2 is YYEKEE in the germline V gene (reference sequence). The CDR3 loop spans 12 amino acids. The CDR3 nucleotides are TGTGCCAGCAGCAGAGACACCGAGACCCAGTACTTC. Protein: CASSRDTETQYF.

This rearrangement joins TRBV20-1 to TRBJ2-1; 8 bases match TRBD2. After removal of 1 base from V and 5 bases from J, the junction contained 7 bases not matched to a gene. Germline-derived CDR1 and CDR2 are DFQATT and SNEGSKA (reference sequence). CDR3 length: 15 amino acids. The CDR3 loop is CSARGQLAGHNEQFF. CDR3 bases: TGCAGTGCTAGAGGGCAGCTAGCGGGCCACAATGAGCAGTTCTTC.

This clonotype came up a few times. This chain connects TRBV4-3 to TRBJ2-7, with D possibly matching TRBD1 (6 bases). Germline assignment: CDR1 LGHNA and CDR2 YSLEER. The CDR3 runs to 14 residues. Trimming cost V 4 bases and J 2 bases, with 12 bases left between them. The CDR3 is CASSPGTFAYEQYF. The CDR3 coding sequence is TGCGCCAGCAGCCCAGGGACATTTGCCTACGAGCAGTACTTC.

This sequence joins TRBV9 and TRBJ2-5, with D perhaps given as TRBD1 or TRBD2 (6 bases each). The J call is doubtful: the DNA matches TRBJ2-1 better. CDR3 length: 13 residues. Per germline, CDR1 SGDLS and CDR2 YYNGEE. The CDR3 coding sequence is TGTGCCAGCAACCGGGACTCAGGGGCTGAGCAGTTCTTC. It yields the protein CASNRDSGAEQFF.

In its sample, this clonotype was seen many times. J is TRBJ1-5 and V is TRBV4-3, with D unresolved. V was trimmed by 0 bases and J by 6 bases, leaving 9 bases between them. Germline V gene lookup returns CDR1 LGHNA and CDR2 YSLEER. The CDR3 length is 14 residues. CDR3 loop: CASSQDRGRQPQHF. The CDR3 DNA follows: TGCGCCAGCAGCCAAGACAGAGGGCGTCAGCCCCAGCATTTT.

This clonotype has at least ten counts. V and J are TRBV7-9 and TRBJ1-1; D is ambiguous. V was cut by 2 bases and J by 1 base, with 8 bases left in between. Germline CDR1 and CDR2: SEHNR and FQNEAQ (reference sequence). The CDR3 has 14 residues. CDR3 protein: CASSLLKENTEAFF. As DNA, the CDR3 is TGTGCCAGCAGCTTATTGAAGGAGAACACTGAAGCTTTCTTT.

The genes are TRBV24-1 and TRBJ1-1; D perhaps matches TRBD1 (5 bases). Trimming cost V 3 bases and J 6 bases, with 10 bases left between them. Germline CDR1 is KGHDR and CDR2 is SFDVKD. The CDR3 has 13 residues. CDR3 sequence: CATSDGGAAEAFF. CDR3 bases: TGTGCCACCAGTGATGGAGGGGCAGCTGAAGCTTTCTTT.

This chain links TRBV6-5 with TRBJ1-2; 8 bases map to TRBD1. The CDR3 length is 14 residues. V shed 2 bases, J shed 7 bases, and the junction held 6 bases outside the gene matches. In germline, CDR1 is MNHEY, CDR2 SVGAGI. The CDR3 region is CASSYAGGEGGYTF. The CDR3 nucleotides are TGTGCCAGCAGTTACGCAGGGGGCGAGGGTGGCTACACCTTC.

V gene TRBV7-2 combines with J gene TRBJ2-5, with D possibly being TRBD1 (5 bases). The CDR3 totals 15 residues. The V and J ends lost 5 bases and 5 bases respectively, with 18 bases between them. Germline V gene data show CDR1 as SGHTA and CDR2 as FQGNSA. The DNA for the CDR3 is TGTGCCAGCAGCCCCGTTCGAAGGGGAAAGGAGACCCAGTACTTC. Translated, it gives CASSPVRRGKETQYF.

In this sample, this clonotype turned up many times. The J gene is TRBJ2-7, the V gene TRBV7-9; the D gene is possibly TRBD2 (5 bases). This CDR3 has 15 amino acids. Looked up from germline, CDR1 is SEHNR and CDR2 is FQNEAQ (reference sequence). Between the trimmed V and J ends, which lost 1 base and 3 bases, there was a span of 13 bases. CDR3 loop: CASSLGGNEGYEQYF. The CDR3 DNA reads TGTGCCAGCAGCTTAGGAGGGAACGAAGGCTACGAGCAGTACTTC.

This clonotype has at least ten counts. The DNA of the CDR3 is TGCAGTGCTAGGCCCCTTGGGACAGGTCAGCCCCAGCATTTT. This sequence encodes CSARPLGTGQPQHF. The V and J genes are TRBV20-1 and TRBJ1-5, with TRBD1 matching over 8 bases. The ends lost 3 bases at V and 6 bases at J; junction bases unmatched: 7. The germline V gene encodes CDR1 DFQATT and CDR2 SNEGSKA (reference sequence). The CDR3 contains 14 residues.

This clonotype occurred many times. The chain employs TRBV19 and TRBJ1-1; D is unresolved. Germline V CDR1 and CDR2: LNHDA, SQIVND (reference sequence). The CDR3 is 14 residues long. V dropped 6 bases and J dropped 0 bases, with 11 bases sitting between them. CDR3 in amino acids: CASRTVTMNTEAFF. The CDR3 nucleotides read TGTGCCAGTAGAACAGTGACGATGAACACTGAAGCTTTCTTT.

Comments on this clonotype: A much more abundant neighbour one base away suggests this may be a read error. The V gene is TRBV11-1, the J gene TRBJ1-1, with no clear D. Germline values: CDR1 SGHAT, CDR2 FQDESV (reference sequence). The CDR3 contains 12 residues. CDR3 DNA sequence: TGTGCCAGCAGCGAGATGAACACTGAAGCTTCCTTT. As protein: CASSEMNTEASF.

This clonotype was counted only a few times. J is TRBJ2-7 and V is TRBV7-6; tentatively, D is TRBD2 (5 bases). The CDR3 consists of 15 residues. Germline CDR1 and CDR2: SGHVS and FNYEAQ. V lost 1 base and J lost 4, with 14 bases in between. CDR3 residues: CASSLDKGDNYEQYF. The CDR3 nucleotides are TGTGCCAGCAGCTTAGACAAGGGAGATAATTACGAGCAGTACTTC. Drawing the rest from reference TRBV7-6 and TRBJ2-7, the complete variable domain is GAGVSQSPRYKVTKRGQDVALRCDPISGHVSLYWYRQALGQGPEFLTYFNYEAQQDKSGLPNDRFSAERPEGSISTLTIQRTEQRDSAMYRCASSLDKGDNYEQYFGPGTRLTVT.

This clonotype was counted a few times. The gene calls are TRBV4-3 and TRBJ2-7, with D tentatively TRBD2 (6 bases). Per the germline V gene, CDR1 is LGHNA and CDR2 is YSLEER. This CDR3 has 15 amino acids. Trimming took 3 bases from V and 5 from J, leaving 17 bases between them. The CDR3 nucleotides are TGCGCCAGCAGCCAGGGGCTTCATGGGGAGGACGAGCAGTACTTC. Amino acids: CASSQGLHGEDEQYF.